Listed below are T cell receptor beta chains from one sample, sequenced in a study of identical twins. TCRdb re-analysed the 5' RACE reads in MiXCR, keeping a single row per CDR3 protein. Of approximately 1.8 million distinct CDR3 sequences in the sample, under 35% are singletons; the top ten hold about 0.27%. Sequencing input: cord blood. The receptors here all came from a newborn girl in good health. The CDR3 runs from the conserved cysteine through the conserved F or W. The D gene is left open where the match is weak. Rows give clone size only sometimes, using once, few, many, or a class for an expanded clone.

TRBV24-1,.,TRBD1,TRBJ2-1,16,TGTGCCACCAGTGACGCCGGGACAGGGAAGGGAAATGAGCAGTTCTTC,CATSDAGTGKGNEQFF
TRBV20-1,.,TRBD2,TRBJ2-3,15,TGCAGTGCTAGAGATATAGCGGGAGTAGCAGATACGCAGTATTTT,CSARDIAGVADTQYF
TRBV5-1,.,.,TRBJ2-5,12,TGCGCCAGCAACCTTCACGGGTCGGCCCAGTACTTC,CASNLHGSAQYF
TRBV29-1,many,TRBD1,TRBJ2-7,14,TGCAGCGTTCAGCGACGACAGGGTACCTACGAGCAGTACTTC,CSVQRRQGTYEQYF
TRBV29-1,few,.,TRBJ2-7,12,TGCAGCGTTGTAGGGATTGCCTACGAGCGGTACTTC,CSVVGIAYERYF
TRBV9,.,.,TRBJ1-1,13,TGTGCCAGCAGCGTAGAGTGGAACACTGAAGCTTTCTTT,CASSVEWNTEAFF
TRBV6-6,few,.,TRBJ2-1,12,TGTGCCAGCAGTTACGTGGTTTCTGAGCAGTTCTTC,CASSYVVSEQFF
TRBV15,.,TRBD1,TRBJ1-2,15,TGTGCCAGCGGGAAATCCGGGGACAGGGCTTATGGCTACACCTTC,CASGKSGDRAYGYTF
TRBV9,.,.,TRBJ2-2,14,TGTGCCAGCAGCACCCAGCGGAACACCGGGGAGCTGTTTTTT,CASSTQRNTGELFF
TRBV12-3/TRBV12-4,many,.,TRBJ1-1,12,TGTGCCAGCAGTGTTCGGGGGACTGAAGCTTTCTTT,CASSVRGTEAFF
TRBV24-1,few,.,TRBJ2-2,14,TGTGCCACCAGTGCCCAGGGGAACACCGGGGAGCTGTTTTTT,CATSAQGNTGELFF
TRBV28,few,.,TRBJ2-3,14,TGTGCCAGCAGTTTATTCGCAGGGCCAGATACGCAGTATTTT,CASSLFAGPDTQYF
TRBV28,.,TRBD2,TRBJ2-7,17,TGTGCCAGCATTTTTCCCGCGCTAGCGGGAGGAGTCTACGAGCAGTACTTC,CASIFPALAGGVYEQYF
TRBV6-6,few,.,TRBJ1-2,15,TGTGCCAGCAGTTACGTCCCCAGCGACAGTTCCGGCTACACCTTC,CASSYVPSDSSGYTF
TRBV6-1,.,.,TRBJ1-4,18,TGTGCCAGCAGTGAAGCGCTCTCCAGCCTCGCAACTAATGAAAAACTGTTTTTT,CASSEALSSLATNEKLFF
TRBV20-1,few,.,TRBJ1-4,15,TGCAGTGCTAGAGATCAAGGCTTAGGGAATGAAAAACTGTTTTTT,CSARDQGLGNEKLFF
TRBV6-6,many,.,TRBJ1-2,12,TGTGCCAGCAGTTACAGATCAGGTGGCTACACCTTC,CASSYRSGGYTF
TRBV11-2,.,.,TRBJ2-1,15,TGTGCCAGCAGCTTAGATGCAGGAGCCTACAATGAGCAGTTCTTC,CASSLDAGAYNEQFF
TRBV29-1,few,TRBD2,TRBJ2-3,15,TGCAGCGTTCCCCGACTAGCGGGACTCACAGATACGCAGTATTTT,CSVPRLAGLTDTQYF
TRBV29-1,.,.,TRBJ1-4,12,TGCAGCGTTGAAGACAGGGGCGAAGAACTGTTTTTT,CSVEDRGEELFF
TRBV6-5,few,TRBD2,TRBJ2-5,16,TGTGCCAGCAGACCTTTCCCTAGCGGGGGGCGGGAGACCCAGTACTTC,CASRPFPSGGRETQYF
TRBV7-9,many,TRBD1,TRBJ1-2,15,TGTGCCAGCAGCTTAGGATGGGGCGGACAGGGAACCTACACCTTC,CASSLGWGGQGTYTF